This T cell receptor (beta chain) was obtained from a study of early T cells in non-severe SARS-CoV-2 infection. The protocol attached unique molecular identifiers to individual cDNA molecules. TCRdb ran MiXCR on the 5' RACE reads and lists one entry per CDR3 protein. The sample holds about 49,000 distinct CDR3 sequences; 10% to 15% are singletons and the top ten take approximately 9.1%. The V gene's germline CDR1 is LNHDA and CDR2 SQIVND (reference sequence). Trimming removed 2 bases at V and 1 base at J, with 6 bases between. The CDR3 has 13 amino acids. V usage is TRBV19 and J usage is TRBJ2-7; D is undetermined. The specimen sequenced was whole blood. The receptor was isolated from an adult who was a healthcare worker with PCR-confirmed SARS-CoV-2 infection or an uninfected control (not recorded which). The CDR3 here is CASSIRTSYEQYF. DNA of the CDR3: TGTGCCAGTAGTATACGGACGTCCTACGAGCAGTACTTC.